This section outlines one T cell receptor (beta chain) sequence together with its context. The sample belongs to a study of blood T cells in healthy people across ages. The CDR3 extends over 17 amino acids. Per germline, CDR1 SGDLS and CDR2 YYNGEE. A J-beta primer mix and a sample-barcoded 5' primer were used in a second PCR of about 7 to 12 cycles. TCRdb re-derived calls from the 5' RACE reads in MiXCR, one entry per CDR3 protein. The sample lists 1,800,000 or so distinct CDR3 sequences; more than 35% were seen once. Sequencing was carried out using blood. The chain combines TRBV9 with TRBJ2-1; 11 positions match TRBD2. The tail of the sequence fits TRBJ2-7 better, so the J call may be wrong. The receptor was isolated from a human donor in good health. The CDR3 reads CASSVNPTSGGRGEQYF. The CDR3, as DNA: TGTGCCAGCAGCGTAAATCCCACTAGCGGGGGTAGGGGCGAGCAGTACTTC.